This TCR beta chain was found in a study of blood T cell repertoires in COVID-19. The CDR3 covers 13 residues. Looked up from germline, CDR1 is KGHSH and CDR2 is LQKENI. With 0 bases clipped from V and 10 bases from J, the junction kept 5 bases outside the gene matches. Measured with immunoSEQ multiplex PCR; TCRdb has only the in-frame clones, and not every one. The sample has a few hundred thousand clones, 87% seen once. Donors in Cohort 3 counted as recovered after two negative PCRs, clearance, or symptom resolution. The clonotype was recovered from a woman aged 18 to 35 who had recovered from COVID-19. V is TRBV18 and J is TRBJ1-1, with 7 bases that match TRBD1. The sample taken for sequencing was PBMCs or T cells enriched from blood (not recorded which). This CDR3 reads CASSPPSAGGAFF. The CDR3 DNA sequence: TGTGCCAGCTCACCACCGTCCGCAGGGGGAGCTTTCTTT.